The 28 T cell receptor beta chains below come from one sample, sequenced in a study of T cells in Graves' hyperthyroidism and ophthalmopathy. RNA transcripts served as the template for amplifying TCR beta CDR3 regions. HTBI primers were employed in a first-round RT-PCR of the TCR CDR3. One entry per CDR3 protein, called by TCRdb with MiXCR from the multiplex PCR reads. The table has hundreds of thousands of distinct CDR3 sequences, about 45% seen once. The sequenced material came from peripheral blood or thyroid tissue (not recorded which). These receptors came from a woman under 30 with Graves' hyperthyroidism.

This clonotype was seen only a few times. The chain carries TRBV10-2 and TRBJ2-5; D unclear. The length of the CDR3 is 14 residues. The germline V and J ends were trimmed by 6 bases and 13 bases, with 24 bases remaining between them. The V gene's germline CDR1 is WSHSY and CDR2 SAAADI. The CDR3 nucleotides are TGCGCCAGCAGCGAAGGAGTTGGCGGCGGTGGGGTGTACTTC. Its translation is CASSEGVGGGGVYF.

This clonotype was recorded at least ten times. This chain connects TRBV20-1 to TRBJ2-5, with TRBD1 as a possible D gene (5 bases). This CDR3 is 14 amino acids long. Germline V gene lookup returns CDR1 DFQATT and CDR2 SNEGSKA (reference sequence). V lost 5 bases to trimming and J lost 5 bases, with 18 bases between them. The CDR3 nucleotides read TGCAGTGCTGGATCCGGGCAGGGCTTGGAGACCCAGTACTTC. It yields the protein CSAGSGQGLETQYF.

Concerning this clonotype: A much larger clone lies one base from this, so it may be a read error. The chain combines TRBV6-2 or TRBV6-3 with TRBJ2-5; no firm D call. V lost 0 bases and J 1 base, leaving 6 bases between the germline ends. Per the germline V gene, CDR1 is MNHEY and CDR2 is SVGEGT. This CDR3 comprises 14 residues. The CDR3 spells CASSYSPSQETQYF. The DNA of the CDR3 is TGTGCCAGCAGTTACTCACCGAGCCAAGAGACCCAGTACTTC.

The genes are TRBV29-1 and TRBJ1-2; D is ambiguous. CDR1 is SQVTM, CDR2 ANQGSEA, per germline. The CDR3 length is 12 residues. V lost 0 bases and J 6 bases, leaving 8 bases between the germline ends. Here the CDR3 reads CSVEDRNHGYTF. The CDR3 DNA follows: TGCAGCGTTGAAGACAGAAACCATGGCTACACCTTC.

There are a few counts of this clonotype. This chain connects TRBV10-3 to TRBJ1-3; D is undetermined. Trimming took off 6 bases at V and 9 bases at J, with 18 bases between the two ends. CDR1 is ENHRY and CDR2 is SYGVKD in the germline V gene. The CDR3 has 14 amino acids. CDR3 coding DNA: TGTGCCATCAGCGACTTGGGTAGCGAAAGCACCATATATTTT. This codes for CAISDLGSESTIYF.

The V gene is TRBV20-1, the J gene TRBJ1-6, with unresolved D. V gave up 0 bases and J gave up 4 bases, with 10 bases separating them. Per germline, CDR1 DFQATT and CDR2 SNEGSKA (reference sequence). This CDR3 spans 15 amino acids. The CDR3 region is CSARDTAAYNSPLHF. The CDR3 DNA reads as TGCAGTGCTAGAGATACGGCAGCGTATAATTCACCCCTCCACTTT.

The chain is built from TRBV29-1 and TRBJ2-2; 14 nucleotides line up with TRBD2. This CDR3 contains 15 residues. Germline CDR1 SQVTM, CDR2 ANQGSEA. V was clipped by 6 bases and J by 3 bases; unmatched bases: 3. CDR3 nucleotide sequence: TGCAGCGTACTGGGACTAGCGGGAGACACCGGGGAGCTGTTTTTT. Translation: CSVLGLAGDTGELFF.

This chain links TRBV5-1 with TRBJ2-5; 8 nucleotides align to TRBD2. Germline V gene data show CDR1 as SGHRS and CDR2 as YFSETQ. CDR3 size: 16 residues. V lost 7 bases, J lost 0 bases, and 11 bases stayed unmatched. CDR3 residues: CASPSIAGSYQETQYF. CDR3 coding DNA: TGCGCCAGCCCGTCCATAGCGGGATCGTACCAAGAGACCCAGTACTTC.

The V and J genes are TRBV7-9 and TRBJ1-5, with D tentatively TRBD1 (5 bases). Germline CDR1 and CDR2: SEHNR and FQNEAQ (reference sequence). V was trimmed by 8 bases and J by 0 bases, leaving 17 bases between them. The CDR3 has 16 amino acids. The CDR3 here is CASSGSAPLSNQPQHF. For the CDR3, the DNA is TGTGCCAGCTCAGGGTCGGCGCCTCTTAGCAATCAGCCCCAGCATTTT.

Comment on this clonotype: Possible read error: a much larger clone is one base away. The chain employs TRBV12-3 or TRBV12-4 and TRBJ1-6; D not certain. The CDR3 has 13 amino acids. The CDR3 is CASSPDFDSPPHF. In nucleotides, the CDR3 is TGTGCCAGCAGTCCCGACTTCGATTCACCCCCCCACTTT.

On this clonotype itself: A much bigger clone sits one base away, suggesting this may be a read error. This chain uses TRBV20-1 with TRBJ2-7, with D hard to call. The germline gives CDR1 DFQATT, CDR2 SNEGSKA (reference sequence). The CDR3 consists of 11 residues. The CDR3 DNA reads as TGCAGTGCTAGTGATACCCACGAGCAGTGCTTC. Translated: CSASDTHEQCF.

J is TRBJ1-1 and V is TRBV14; D ambiguous. This CDR3 has 15 amino acids. Trimming shortened V by 1 base and J by 2 bases, and 11 bases separated the two germline ends. Germline loops: CDR1 SGHDN, CDR2 FVKESK. The CDR3 sequence: CASSQVEVLNTEAFF. The CDR3 region has the DNA TGTGCCAGCAGCCAAGTTGAAGTTCTAAACACTGAAGCTTTCTTT.

This clonotype occurred a few times. The rearrangement joins TRBV2 to TRBJ2-5; TRBD1 agrees at 10 bases. The CDR3 contains 14 residues. Unmatched junction bases numbered 6, after V lost 6 bases and J lost 5 bases. Germline CDR1 is SNHLY and CDR2 is FYNNEI. The CDR3 protein is CASRTDRGHETQYF. DNA for the CDR3: TGTGCCAGCAGGACAGACAGGGGGCACGAGACCCAGTACTTC.

This clonotype was counted ten times or more. This chain uses TRBV12-3 or TRBV12-4 with TRBJ1-2; D is unresolved. CDR3 length: 13 amino acids. V lost 4 bases and J lost 5, with 11 bases in between. CDR3 nucleotides: TGTGCCAGCAGTTGGAAAGTCGGGTATGGCTACACCTTC. This gives the protein CASSWKVGYGYTF.

This chain joins TRBV24-1 and TRBJ2-2; 7 bases agree with TRBD1. Per the germline V gene, CDR1 is KGHDR and CDR2 is SFDVKD. This CDR3 is 15 amino acids long. V trimming: 3 bases; J trimming: 4 bases; junction bases outside the gene matches: 4. The CDR3 loop is CATSDRGDSTGELFF. In nucleotides, the CDR3 is TGTGCCACCAGTGATCGAGGGGACAGCACCGGGGAGCTGTTTTTT.

The chain combines TRBV2 with TRBJ2-7; TRBD2 aligns across 7 bases. J gave up 3 bases and V 6 bases, and 14 bases lay outside the gene matches. CDR1 and CDR2 (germline): SNHLY, FYNNEI. The CDR3 sequence is 16 residues long. This chain's CDR3 is CASSPFLAGDFYEQYF. Written as DNA, the CDR3 is TGTGCCAGCAGCCCGTTCCTGGCGGGAGATTTCTACGAGCAGTACTTC.

The V call is TRBV5-4, the J call TRBJ1-5, with TRBD1 as a possible D gene (6 bases). Looked up from germline, CDR1 is SGHNT and CDR2 is YYREEE (reference sequence). The CDR3 runs 16 residues. Trimming took 0 bases from V and 2 from J, leaving 12 bases between them. The CDR3 spells CASSLGQGIRNQPQHF. The DNA of the CDR3 is TGTGCCAGCAGCTTGGGGCAGGGGATACGCAATCAGCCCCAGCATTTT.

The chain is built from TRBV24-1 and TRBJ2-3; D may be TRBD2 (5 bases). Germline V gives CDR1 KGHDR, CDR2 SFDVKD. The CDR3 totals 12 residues. V lost 7 bases and J 4 bases, leaving 8 bases between the germline ends. Written as DNA, the CDR3 is TGTGCCACCAGAGCGGCTTCAGATACGCAGTATTTT. Translated, it gives CATRAASDTQYF.

This clonotype appeared a few times. CDR3 sequence: CSARGDRNTGELFF. The CDR3 DNA is TGCAGTGCTAGGGGGGATAGGAACACCGGGGAGCTGTTTTTT. This chain joins TRBV20-1 and TRBJ2-2; tentatively, D is TRBD1 or TRBD2 (5 bases each). The CDR3 runs 14 residues. Germline values: CDR1 DFQATT, CDR2 SNEGSKA (reference sequence). The V and J ends lost 3 bases and 1 base respectively, with 9 bases between them.

This sequence joins TRBV29-1 and TRBJ1-2, with no clear D. This CDR3 contains 14 residues. The ends were cut back, 5 bases at V and 5 bases at J, with 18 bases in the middle. Germline values: CDR1 SQVTM, CDR2 ANQGSEA. CDR3 in DNA: TGCAGCGTTAGTGGTGGCGGGTCGGGGTATGGCTACACCTTC. Its protein product is CSVSGGGSGYGYTF.

Of note for this clonotype: A clone one base away is much larger, so this may be a read error. The chain recombines TRBV6-2 or TRBV6-3 with TRBJ2-7; D is unresolved. The germline V gene encodes CDR1 MNHEY and CDR2 SVGEGT. The CDR3 runs 12 residues. Trimming pared 2 bases from V and 5 bases from J, leaving 7 bases between. The CDR3: CASSYGWNEQYF. CDR3 coding DNA: TGTGCCAGCAGTTACGGGTGGAACGAGCAGTACTTC.

This clonotype showed up just a few times. Relative to the germline gene, one junction end is altered; a read error may explain this. This chain connects TRBV10-3 to TRBJ2-6; D possibly corresponds to TRBD2 (6 bases). Looked up from germline, CDR1 is ENHRY and CDR2 is SYGVKD. The length of the CDR3 is 15 residues. This chain's CDR3 is CASSSWRAGANVLTF. The CDR3 nucleotides read TGTGCCAGCAGTTCCTGGAGGGCTGGGGCCAACGTCCTGACTTTC.

This sequence joins TRBV2 and TRBJ2-2; TRBD1 matches 9 bases. In germline, CDR1 is SNHLY, CDR2 FYNNEI. This CDR3 is built from 16 residues. V lost 5 bases and J lost 2; bases outside the gene matches: 6. The CDR3 DNA reads TGTGCCAGCAGTTACTGGACAGGGGTAAACACCGGGGAGCTGTTTTTT. Encoded protein: CASSYWTGVNTGELFF.

This rearrangement joins TRBV10-3 to TRBJ1-5; TRBD1 aligns across 7 bases. The germline gives CDR1 ENHRY, CDR2 SYGVKD. This CDR3 region has 13 residues. The ends lost 10 bases at V and 3 bases at J; junction bases unmatched: 6. CDR3 protein: CASRQGLNQPQHF. Written as DNA, the CDR3 is TGTGCCAGCAGACAGGGCCTCAATCAGCCCCAGCATTTT.

This clonotype was seen ten or more times. The chain combines TRBV10-3 with TRBJ2-5; no firm D call. V lost 3 bases and J 4 bases, leaving 9 bases between the germline ends. The length of the CDR3 is 13 residues. The V gene's germline CDR1 is ENHRY and CDR2 SYGVKD. The CDR3 spells CAISEPFAETQYF. In DNA, the CDR3 is TGTGCCATCAGTGAACCCTTCGCAGAGACCCAGTACTTC.

This clonotype was observed a single time. The chain recombines TRBV29-1 with TRBJ2-1; 10 nucleotides match TRBD1. The CDR3 is made up of 12 amino acids. Germline loops: CDR1 SQVTM, CDR2 ANQGSEA. The V segment lost 7 bases and the J segment 6 bases; nucleotides outside the gene matches: 3. CDR3 amino acids: CSAWTGGNEQFF. In nucleotides, the CDR3 is TGCAGCGCTTGGACAGGGGGCAATGAGCAGTTCTTC.

The chain carries TRBV19 and TRBJ2-6; no definite D call. This CDR3 is built from 16 residues. Germline CDR1 and CDR2: LNHDA and SQIVND (reference sequence). The V gene lost 2 bases and the J gene lost 4 bases, with 12 bases spanning the gap. In DNA, the CDR3 is TGTGCCAGTAGTATATCTCCTAACTCAGGGGCCAACGTCCTGACTTTC. This encodes CASSISPNSGANVLTF. Supplemented by reference TRBV19 and TRBJ2-6, the full variable domain reads DGGITQSPKYLFRKEGQNVTLSCEQNLNHDAMYWYRQDPGQGLRLIYYSQIVNDFQKGDIAEGYSVSREKKESFPLTVTSAQKNPTAFYLCASSISPNSGANVLTFGAGSRLTVL.

The rearrangement links TRBV19 to TRBJ1-2; D may be TRBD1 (6 bases). V lost 4 bases, J lost 6 bases, and 12 bases lay in between. The CDR3 contains 13 residues. Germline lookup yields CDR1 LNHDA and CDR2 SQIVND (reference sequence). In DNA form, the CDR3 reads TGTGCCAGTAGTAAAACAGGGTTGGATGGCTACACCTTC. It specifies CASSKTGLDGYTF.